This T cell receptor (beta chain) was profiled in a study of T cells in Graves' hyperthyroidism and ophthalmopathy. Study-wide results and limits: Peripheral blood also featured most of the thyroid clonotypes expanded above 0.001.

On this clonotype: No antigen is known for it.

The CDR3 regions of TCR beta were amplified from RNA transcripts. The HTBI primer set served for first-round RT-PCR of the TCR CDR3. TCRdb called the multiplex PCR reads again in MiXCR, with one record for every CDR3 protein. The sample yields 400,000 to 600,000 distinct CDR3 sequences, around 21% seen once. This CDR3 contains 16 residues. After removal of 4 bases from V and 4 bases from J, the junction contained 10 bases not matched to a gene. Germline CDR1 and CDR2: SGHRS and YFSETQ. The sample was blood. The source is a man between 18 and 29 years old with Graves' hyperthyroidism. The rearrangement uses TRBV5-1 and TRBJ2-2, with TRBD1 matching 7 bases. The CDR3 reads CASSTVTGAGTGELFF. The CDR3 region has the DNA TGCGCCAGCAGCACAGTAACAGGGGCAGGCACCGGGGAGCTGTTTTTT.